The present TCR beta chain was sequenced within a study of CD8+ T cells in alopecia areata. This clone occurred once. RNA was extracted and reverse transcribed into cDNA as the sequencing template. This table comes from immunoSEQ multiplex PCR, and its TCRdb copy is limited to in-frame clones, with some not included. The profile shows over 150,000 clones, 45% to 65% of them singletons. V lost 0 bases, J lost 1 base, and 12 bases lay in between. CDR1 is MGHRA, CDR2 YSYEKL, per germline. The CDR3 has 16 residues. Stated treatment: oral pan-JAK inhibitor, 5-10 mg twice daily. This chain uses TRBV4-1 with TRBJ1-1, with D possibly being TRBD1 (5 bases). Sequencing was performed on CD4+ T cells sorted from blood, taken at week 4, from a patient treated with tofacitinib. The sequence was obtained from a human donor with alopecia areata. The CDR3 nucleotides are TGCGCCAGCAGCCAAGATACCGGGACTCCGAACACTGAAGCTTTCTTT. Translating it yields CASSQDTGTPNTEAFF.